This TCR beta chain was sequenced in a study of blood T cell repertoires in COVID-19. Study-level information: PBMCs, B-cell-depleted T cells, or T cells were the source of the cDNA or gDNA that made up the material.

Seattle's cohort entered during active infection and was followed longitudinally. This CDR3 is built from 14 residues. V lost 2 bases and J 3 bases, leaving 9 bases between the germline ends. CDR1 is SGDLS and CDR2 is YYNGEE in the germline V gene. The authors' processing: Amplification with reference gene primers provided the estimates of nucleated cell counts. Profiled with immunoSEQ multiplex PCR; TCRdb holds only in-frame clones, not every one. The V and J calls and clone size are taken from that table; D and trimming were inferred from the DNA. The sample holds approximately 75,000 clones, roughly 83% seen once.

Material for sequencing was peripheral blood. The TCR comes from a man between 25 and 39 years old with COVID-19, enrolled during active disease. The chain combines TRBV9 with TRBJ1-5, with D perhaps matching TRBD1 (5 bases). The CDR3 sequence: CASSVTGSNQPQHF. In DNA, the CDR3 is TGTGCCAGCAGCGTTACAGGTTCCAATCAGCCCCAGCATTTT.